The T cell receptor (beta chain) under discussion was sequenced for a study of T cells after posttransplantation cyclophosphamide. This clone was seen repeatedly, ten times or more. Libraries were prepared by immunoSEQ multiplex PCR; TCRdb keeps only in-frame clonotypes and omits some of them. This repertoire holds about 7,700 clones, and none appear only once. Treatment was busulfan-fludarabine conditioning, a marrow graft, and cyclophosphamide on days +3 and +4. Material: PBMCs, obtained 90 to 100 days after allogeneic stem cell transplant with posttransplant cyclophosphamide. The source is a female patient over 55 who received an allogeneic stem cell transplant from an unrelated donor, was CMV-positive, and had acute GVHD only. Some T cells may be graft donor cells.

The CDR3 loop is CASSQGLAGPPNGGELFF. In DNA, the CDR3 is TGTGCCAGCAGCCAGGGACTAGCGGGACCTCCGAATGGCGGGGAGCTGTTTTTT. This sequence joins TRBV7-8 and TRBJ2-2; 13 nucleotides agree with TRBD2. The germline V gene has CDR1 SGHVS and CDR2 FQNEAQ. V dropped 5 bases and J dropped 7; count of bases not matched to a gene: 13. The CDR3 extends over 18 amino acids.